This T cell receptor beta chain was retrieved from a study of identical twins. This clonotype was counted at least ten times. Its antigen remains unknown. The study, taken as a whole, reports: Models underestimated out-of-frame TCR alpha sharing in monozygotic twins. Insertions were reduced in abundant cord blood beta clonotypes but not in memory repertoires. Beta out-of-frame twin sharing showed a weaker excess.

With 1 base removed from V and 12 bases from J, the gap between germline ends came to 11 bases. Germline assignment: CDR1 KGHDR and CDR2 SFDVKD. The CDR3 runs to 12 residues. Template switching, a step in the protocol, added a universal primer site, and cDNA carried unique molecular identifiers. TCRdb recomputed calls from the 5' RACE reads with MiXCR, one row per CDR3 protein. The table has fewer than 800,000 distinct CDR3 sequences, under 8.5% seen once. These sequences were also reported in another study, on yellow fever vaccine responses in identical twins.

The source material was PBMCs. This sequence was found in a woman aged 18 to 35 in good health. This chain uses TRBV24-1 with TRBJ1-2, with D perhaps matching TRBD1 (5 bases). The CDR3: CATSDFGTDHTF. The CDR3 DNA sequence: TGTGCCACCAGTGATTTTGGGACGGATCACACCTTC.